The present entry profiles one T cell receptor (beta chain) with its context. Antigen specificity is unknown. The data are from a study of shared clonotypes between healthy human individuals. General study results and limits: Clonotype sharing levels among donors were expected to vary with sequencing depth.

Germline V CDR1 and CDR2: PRHDT, FYEKMQ (reference sequence). The V end was cut by 6 bases, the J end by 7 bases, with 16 bases between. The length of the CDR3 is 13 residues. Method: immunoSEQ multiplex PCR; TCRdb's copy keeps in-frame clones and lacks some. The sample contains some 2,100,000 clones, around 93% of which appear only once. CD45RO-negative, CCR7-positively selected cells formed the naive CD8 fraction, excluding terminally differentiated effector memory CD45RA+ cells. The chain joins TRBV13 to TRBJ2-7, with no clear D. This TCR was sampled from a man aged 18 to 30 in good health. Some clones in this sample may be carry-over from other donors' samples. Sequenced sample: naive CD8+ T cells from PBMCs. The CDR3 sequence: CASSHDLSREQYF. DNA for the CDR3: TGTGCCAGCAGTCACGACCTTTCGAGAGAGCAGTACTTC.